These 17 T cell receptor beta chains were all obtained from the same sample, sequenced in a study of T cells in pancreatic ductal adenocarcinoma. The table came from immunoSEQ multiplex PCR; TCRdb's copy has only in-frame clones and leaves some out. The table shows approximately 9,400 clones, with roughly 67% occurring only once. Surgery without prior neoadjuvant therapy was the treatment of the selected pancreatic ductal adenocarcinoma patients. Sequences were obtained from pancreatic tumor tissue. The receptor source for this set is a human donor with pancreatic ductal adenocarcinoma.

The chain uses TRBV5-6 and TRBJ2-3, with 7 bases that match TRBD2. The germline gives CDR1 SGHDT, CDR2 YYEEEE. V shed 1 base and J 4 bases; nucleotides not matched to a gene: 6. The CDR3 is 15 residues long. In DNA form, the CDR3 reads TGTGCCAGCAGCTTGATGGGACTACGCGCAGATACGCAGTATTTT. Translating gives CASSLMGLRADTQYF. Variable domain in full (rest from reference TRBV5-6 and TRBJ2-3): DAGVTQSPTHLIKTRGQQVTLRCSPKSGHDTVSWYQQALGQGPQFIFQYYEEEERQRGNFPDRFSGHQFPNYSSELNVNALLLGDSALYLCASSLMGLRADTQYFGPGTRLTVL.

V usage is TRBV6-5 and J usage is TRBJ1-4, with D perhaps matching TRBD1 (6 bases). The CDR3 is made up of 15 amino acids. Germline V gene lookup returns CDR1 MNHEY and CDR2 SVGAGI. V shed 2 bases and J shed 8 bases, with 15 bases lying between them. The CDR3 region has the DNA TGTGCCAGCAGTTACCAGGGGTTTTATAACGAAAAACTGTTTTTT. Residues: CASSYQGFYNEKLFF.

J is TRBJ2-7 and V is TRBV6-6; 8 nucleotides agree with TRBD1. Germline V gives CDR1 MNHNY, CDR2 SVGAGI (reference sequence). The CDR3 has 15 residues. V lost 6 bases and J lost 3; bases outside the gene matches: 10. The CDR3 bases are TGTGCCAGCAGACCCCAGGGGGCGCTCGGCTACGAGCAGTACTTC. It specifies CASRPQGALGYEQYF.

The V and J genes are TRBV7-6 and TRBJ2-1; 8 nucleotides agree with TRBD1. Unmatched junction bases numbered 8, after V lost 4 bases and J lost 6 bases. Germline-derived CDR1 and CDR2 are SGHVS and FNYEAQ. The CDR3 consists of 15 residues. CDR3 nucleotides: TGTGCCAGCAGCTCCAGTCAGGGGGCTGGCAATGAGCAGTTCTTC. Its translation: CASSSSQGAGNEQFF.

This chain uses TRBV30 with TRBJ2-1; 7 bases fit TRBD2. Germline assignment: CDR1 GTSNPN and CDR2 SVGIG (reference sequence). CDR3 length: 14 amino acids. V lost 2 bases, J lost 5 bases, and 6 bases stayed unmatched. In DNA form, the CDR3 reads TGTGCCTGGAGTTGGCTAGCGGCTGACAATGAGCAGTTCTTC. It yields the protein CAWSWLAADNEQFF.

The chain combines TRBV5-1 with TRBJ2-2, with unresolved D. CDR3 length: 15 residues. The germline V gene encodes CDR1 SGHRS and CDR2 YFSETQ. The V gene lost 0 bases and the J gene lost 2 bases, with 8 bases spanning the gap. CDR3 in amino acids: CASSLDTTNTGELFF. The DNA of the CDR3 is TGCGCCAGCAGCTTGGACACTACCAACACCGGGGAGCTGTTTTTT. Full variable domain (rest looked up from reference TRBV5-1 and TRBJ2-2): KAGVTQTPRYLIKTRGQQVTLSCSPISGHRSVSWYQQTPGQGLQFLFEYFSETQRNKGNFPGRFSGRQFSNSRSEMNVSTLELGDSALYLCASSLDTTNTGELFFGEGSRLTVL.

V is TRBV28 and J is TRBJ2-7; tentatively, D is TRBD2 (6 bases). This CDR3 has 13 amino acids. V was cut by 8 bases and J by 6 bases, with 17 bases left in between. Per the germline V gene, CDR1 is MDHEN and CDR2 is SYDVKM. This CDR3 reads CASRGLDRSEQYF. CDR3 coding DNA: TGTGCCAGCCGGGGACTCGACCGTTCCGAGCAGTACTTC.

This clone showed up just once. The J gene is TRBJ2-5, the V gene TRBV5-5; D ambiguous. CDR1 SGHKS and CDR2 YYEKEE come from the germline V gene (reference sequence). The CDR3 is made up of 14 amino acids. The V gene lost 2 bases and the J gene lost 4 bases, with 12 bases spanning the gap. The CDR3 region is CASSFERRTETQYF. CDR3 in DNA: TGTGCCAGCAGCTTCGAGAGGCGGACAGAGACCCAGTACTTC.

The rearrangement uses TRBV5-1 and TRBJ2-2; possible D gene TRBD1, 5 bases. V was trimmed by 0 bases and J by 7 bases, leaving 10 bases between them. CDR1 is SGHRS and CDR2 is YFSETQ in the germline V gene. CDR3 length: 14 residues. Here the CDR3 DNA reads TGCGCCAGCAGCTTGGACAGGCATGTCGGGGAGCTGTTTTTT. Translation: CASSLDRHVGELFF.

This chain uses TRBV20-1 with TRBJ1-5, with unresolved D. V was trimmed by 0 bases and J by 11 bases, leaving 8 bases between them. This CDR3 has 11 residues. Germline lookup yields CDR1 DFQATT and CDR2 SNEGSKA (reference sequence). CDR3 amino acids: CSARERRAQHF. CDR3 sequence (DNA): TGCAGTGCTAGAGAAAGACGGGCCCAGCATTTT.

The rearrangement uses TRBV5-1 and TRBJ2-3; 9 bases line up with TRBD1. Trimming removed 2 bases from V and 3 bases from J; junction bases left unmatched: 4. The CDR3 consists of 15 residues. The V gene's germline CDR1 is SGHRS and CDR2 YFSETQ. CDR3 protein: CASSLRQGGTDTQYF. DNA for the CDR3: TGCGCCAGCAGCTTACGACAGGGGGGGACAGATACGCAGTATTTT.

In this sample, this clone turned up a few times. This rearrangement joins TRBV28 to TRBJ1-1, with TRBD1 identical over 9 bases. The CDR3 loop spans 13 amino acids. Germline CDR1 MDHEN, CDR2 SYDVKM. With 2 bases clipped from V and 7 bases from J, the junction kept 2 bases outside the gene matches. The DNA of the CDR3 is TGTGCCAGCAGTTTAGGGACAGGGTTTGAAGCTTTCTTT. Translation: CASSLGTGFEAFF.

V and J are TRBV6-1 and TRBJ1-1, with D hard to call. Trimming stripped 5 bases from V and 0 bases from J, with 7 bases between. CDR1 is MNHNS and CDR2 is SASEGT in the germline V gene. This CDR3 has 13 amino acids. The CDR3 region is CASSRNLNTEAFF. The DNA for the CDR3 is TGTGCCAGCAGTAGGAACCTGAACACTGAAGCTTTCTTT.

This clone rates as large. J is TRBJ2-7 and V is TRBV2; 8 bases map to TRBD1. The V gene end was trimmed by 5 bases and the J gene end by 3 bases; junction bases not matched to a gene: 3. In germline, CDR1 is SNHLY, CDR2 FYNNEI. The CDR3 totals 13 residues. The CDR3 region has the DNA TGTGCCAGCAGTAGGACAGGGTTCTACGAGCAGTACTTC. Its protein product is CASSRTGFYEQYF.

The CDR3 region has the DNA TGTGCCATCAGTGAGCAGTTATTAACCTACGAGCAGTACTTC. Translating it yields CAISEQLLTYEQYF. The rearrangement joins TRBV10-3 to TRBJ2-7; no definite D call. Trimming removed 2 bases from V and 2 bases from J, with 10 bases in between. This CDR3 has 14 residues. The V gene's germline CDR1 is ENHRY and CDR2 SYGVKD.

The V gene is TRBV2, the J gene TRBJ2-5, with TRBD2 matching 9 bases. The DNA end lines up better with TRBJ2-7; the J call may be wrong. Germline V gene data show CDR1 as SNHLY and CDR2 as FYNNEI. The CDR3 contains 14 residues. This CDR3 is CASSELAGPYEQYF. The CDR3 DNA reads as TGTGCCAGCAGTGAACTAGCGGGACCCTACGAGCAGTACTTC.

The chain combines TRBV5-6 with TRBJ2-5; 9 bases match TRBD2. Trimming removed 4 bases from V and 3 bases from J; junction bases left unmatched: 13. The CDR3 has 17 amino acids. Germline-derived CDR1 and CDR2 are SGHDT and YYEEEE. CDR3 in DNA: TGTGCCAGCAGCCCCCCCGGCGGTAGCGGGAGTGAAGAGACCCAGTACTTC. Protein: CASSPPGGSGSEETQYF. The complete variable domain, with remaining parts taken from reference TRBV5-6 and TRBJ2-5, reads DAGVTQSPTHLIKTRGQQVTLRCSPKSGHDTVSWYQQALGQGPQFIFQYYEEEERQRGNFPDRFSGHQFPNYSSELNVNALLLGDSALYLCASSPPGGSGSEETQYFGPGTRLLVL.